The rows below give T cell receptor beta chains drawn from one sample of a study of T-cell memory formation after mild COVID-19. MiXCR, run by TCRdb on the 5' RACE reads, gives a single entry per CDR3 protein. The table records 400,000 or so distinct CDR3 sequences, around 20% of them present only once. Sequenced: PBMCs or a T cell subset sorted from them (not recorded which). The source is an adult woman who had mild COVID-19 (a few samples of this study predate the infection). Cell type and time point are not known. The CDR3 runs from the conserved cysteine through the conserved F or W. D genes are given only for firm matches. Where a row states a size, it is once, few, many or the class of an expanded clone; other rows omit it.

v_call	clone_size	j_call	d_call	cdr3_nt	cdr3_aa
TRBV6-9	-	TRBJ1-5	TRBD1	TGTGCCAGCCGAGGGGACAGGAGCAGCAATCAGCCCCAGCATTTT	CASRGDRSSNQPQHF
TRBV4-2	few	TRBJ2-3	-	TGTGCCAGCAGCCAAGATATAGGACTTCGCACAGATACGCAGTATTTT	CASSQDIGLRTDTQYF
TRBV24-1	few	TRBJ2-2	-	TGTGCCACCAGTGTATACACCGGGGAGCTGTTTTTT	CATSVYTGELFF
TRBV12-3/TRBV12-4	-	TRBJ1-2	-	TGTGCCAGCAGCGGGGCCGATTATGGCTACACCTTC	CASSGADYGYTF
TRBV7-2	few	TRBJ1-6	TRBD1	TGTGCCAGCAGCCCCTTAGGGGGCAGTTCACCCCTCCACTTT	CASSPLGGSSPLHF
TRBV25-1	few	TRBJ2-7	-	TGTGCCAGCAGTGCTTGGCGGTCCTACGAGCAGTACTTC	CASSAWRSYEQYF
TRBV28	few	TRBJ1-4	TRBD1	TGTGCCAGCAGTTCGGAGGGGGCCGGGTTGGAAAAACTGTTTTTT	CASSSEGAGLEKLFF
TRBV4-3	few	TRBJ1-5	-	TGCGCCAGCAGCCAAGGGTACTGGGGCGGAGGGCCCCAGCATTTT	CASSQGYWGGGPQHF
TRBV20-1	-	TRBJ2-1	TRBD2	TGCAGTGCTAGAGTCCGGGCTAGCGGGCACAATGAGCAGTTCTTC	CSARVRASGHNEQFF
TRBV14	-	TRBJ1-2	-	TGTGCCAGCAGCTCTCTGAGGGACGTGGGATGGGGCTACACCTTC	CASSSLRDVGWGYTF
TRBV21-1	-	TRBJ2-5	-	TGTGCCAGCGGGAGGACCCAGTACTTC	CASGRTQYF
TRBV20-1	few	TRBJ2-3	-	TGCAGTGCCGGGGGAGGCAGTTACACAGATACGCAGTATTTT	CSAGGGSYTDTQYF
TRBV5-1	-	TRBJ1-1	-	TGCGCCAGCAGCCCCCTGATCTGGAACACTGAAGCTTTCTTT	CASSPLIWNTEAFF
TRBV12-3/TRBV12-4	-	TRBJ1-1	TRBD1	TGTGCCAGCAGTTCAAGTCGACAGGGGGTTTTTTTGAACACTGAAGCTTTCTTT	CASSSSRQGVFLNTEAFF
TRBV7-2	-	TRBJ2-2	TRBD2	TGTGCCAGCAGCTTATGGGCTAGCGGGAAGGTCGCGAACACCGGGGAGCTGTTTTTT	CASSLWASGKVANTGELFF